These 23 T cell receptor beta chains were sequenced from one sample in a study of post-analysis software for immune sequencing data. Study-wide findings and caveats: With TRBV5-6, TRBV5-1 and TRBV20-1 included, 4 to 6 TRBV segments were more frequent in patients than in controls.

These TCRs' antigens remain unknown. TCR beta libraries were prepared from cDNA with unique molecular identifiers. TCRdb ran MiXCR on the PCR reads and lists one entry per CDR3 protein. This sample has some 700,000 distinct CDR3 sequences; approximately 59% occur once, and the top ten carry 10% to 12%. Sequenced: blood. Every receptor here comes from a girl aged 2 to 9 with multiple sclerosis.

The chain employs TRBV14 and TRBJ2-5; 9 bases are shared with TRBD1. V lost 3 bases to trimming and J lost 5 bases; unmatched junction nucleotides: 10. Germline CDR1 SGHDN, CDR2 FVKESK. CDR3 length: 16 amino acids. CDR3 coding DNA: TGTGCCAGCAGCCATCCGACAGGGACAGGGTTTGAGACCCAGTACTTC. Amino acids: CASSHPTGTGFETQYF.

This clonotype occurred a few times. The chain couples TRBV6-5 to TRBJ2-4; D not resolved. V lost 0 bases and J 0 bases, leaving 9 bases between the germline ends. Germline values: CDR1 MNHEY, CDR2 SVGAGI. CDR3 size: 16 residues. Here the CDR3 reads CASSYSQALAKNIQYF. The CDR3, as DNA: TGTGCCAGCAGTTACTCTCAGGCTTTAGCCAAAAACATTCAGTACTTC.

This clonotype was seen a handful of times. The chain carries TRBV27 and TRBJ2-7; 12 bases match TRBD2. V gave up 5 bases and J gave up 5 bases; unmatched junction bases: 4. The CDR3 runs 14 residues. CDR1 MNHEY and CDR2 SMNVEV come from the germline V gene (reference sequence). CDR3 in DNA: TGTGCCAGCAGTCCTCGGACTAGCGGGAACGAGCAGTACTTC. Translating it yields CASSPRTSGNEQYF.

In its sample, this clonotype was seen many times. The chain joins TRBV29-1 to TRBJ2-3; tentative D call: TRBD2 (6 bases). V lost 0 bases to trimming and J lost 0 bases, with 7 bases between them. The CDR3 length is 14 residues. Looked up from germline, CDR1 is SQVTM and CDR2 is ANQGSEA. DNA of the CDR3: TGCAGCGTTGAAGAAGGACTAAGCACAGATACGCAGTATTTT. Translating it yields CSVEEGLSTDTQYF.

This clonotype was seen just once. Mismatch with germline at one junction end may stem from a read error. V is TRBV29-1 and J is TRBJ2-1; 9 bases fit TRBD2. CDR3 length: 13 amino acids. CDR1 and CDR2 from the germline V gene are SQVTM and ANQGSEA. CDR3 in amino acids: CSAERGGAGEQFF. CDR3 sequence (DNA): TGCAGCGCTGAACGCGGGGGGGCCGGTGAGCAGTTCTTC.

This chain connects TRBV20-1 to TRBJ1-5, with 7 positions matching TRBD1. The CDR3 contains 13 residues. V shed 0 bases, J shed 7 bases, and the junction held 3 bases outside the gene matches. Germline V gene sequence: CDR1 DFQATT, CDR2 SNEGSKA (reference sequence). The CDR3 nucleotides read TGCAGTGCTAGAGAACAGGGGTCACAGCCCCAGCATTTT. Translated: CSAREQGSQPQHF.

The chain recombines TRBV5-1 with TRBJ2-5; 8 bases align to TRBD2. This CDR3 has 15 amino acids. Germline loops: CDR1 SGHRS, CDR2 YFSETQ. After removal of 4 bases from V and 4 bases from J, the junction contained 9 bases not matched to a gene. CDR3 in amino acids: CASSPGLGIGETQYF. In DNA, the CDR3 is TGCGCCAGCAGCCCGGGACTAGGAATTGGAGAGACCCAGTACTTC.

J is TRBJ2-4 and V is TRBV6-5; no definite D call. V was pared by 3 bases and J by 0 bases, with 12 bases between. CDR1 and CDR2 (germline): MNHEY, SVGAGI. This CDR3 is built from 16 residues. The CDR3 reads CASSYSAHLAKNIQYF. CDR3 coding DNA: TGTGCCAGCAGTTATAGTGCCCATTTAGCCAAAAACATTCAGTACTTC.

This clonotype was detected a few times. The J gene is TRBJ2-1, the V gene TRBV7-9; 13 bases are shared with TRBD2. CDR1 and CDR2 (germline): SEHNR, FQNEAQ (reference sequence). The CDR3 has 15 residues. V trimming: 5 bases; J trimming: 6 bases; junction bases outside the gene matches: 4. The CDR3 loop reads CASSPGTSGTNEQFF. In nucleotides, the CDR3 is TGTGCCAGCAGCCCCGGGACTAGCGGGACCAATGAGCAGTTCTTC.

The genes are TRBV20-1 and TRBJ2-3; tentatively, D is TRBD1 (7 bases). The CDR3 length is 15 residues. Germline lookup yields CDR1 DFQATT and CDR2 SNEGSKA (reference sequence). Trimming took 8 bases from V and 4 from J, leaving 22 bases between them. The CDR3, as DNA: TGCAGTTTCAGCGGGCCCAGGGGGGATCCAGATACGCAGTATTTT. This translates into CSFSGPRGDPDTQYF.

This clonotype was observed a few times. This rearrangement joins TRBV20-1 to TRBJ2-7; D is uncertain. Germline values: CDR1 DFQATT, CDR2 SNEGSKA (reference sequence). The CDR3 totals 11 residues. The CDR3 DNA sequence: TGCAGCCCCCGAACTAACTACGAGCAGTACTTC. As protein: CSPRTNYEQYF.

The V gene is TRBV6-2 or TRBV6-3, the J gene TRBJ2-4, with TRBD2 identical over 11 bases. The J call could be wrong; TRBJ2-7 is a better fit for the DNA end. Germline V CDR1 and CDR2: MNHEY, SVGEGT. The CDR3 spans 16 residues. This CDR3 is CASSSQTSGSLYEQYF. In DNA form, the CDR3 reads TGTGCCAGCAGTTCGCAAACTAGCGGGAGTTTGTACGAGCAGTACTTC.

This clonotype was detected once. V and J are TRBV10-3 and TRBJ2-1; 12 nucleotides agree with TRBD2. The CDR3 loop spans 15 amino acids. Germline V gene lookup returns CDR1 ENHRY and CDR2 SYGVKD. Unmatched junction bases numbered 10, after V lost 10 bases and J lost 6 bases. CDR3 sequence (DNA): TGTGCCACGACGCGACTAGCGGGAGAGGGCAATGAGCAGTTCTTC. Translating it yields CATTRLAGEGNEQFF.

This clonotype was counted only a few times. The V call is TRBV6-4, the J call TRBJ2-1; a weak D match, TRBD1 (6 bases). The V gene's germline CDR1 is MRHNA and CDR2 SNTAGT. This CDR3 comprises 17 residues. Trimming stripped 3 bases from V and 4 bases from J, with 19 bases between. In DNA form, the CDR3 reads TGTGCCAGCAGTGAATACCATTTCAGGGGAGATTACAATGAGCAGTTCTTC. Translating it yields CASSEYHFRGDYNEQFF.

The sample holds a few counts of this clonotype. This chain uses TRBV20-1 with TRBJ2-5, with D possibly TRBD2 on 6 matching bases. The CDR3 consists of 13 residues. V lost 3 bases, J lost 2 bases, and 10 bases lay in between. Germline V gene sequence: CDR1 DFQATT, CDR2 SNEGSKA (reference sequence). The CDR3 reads CSARRDQQETQYF. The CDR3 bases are TGCAGTGCTAGGCGGGACCAACAAGAGACCCAGTACTTC.

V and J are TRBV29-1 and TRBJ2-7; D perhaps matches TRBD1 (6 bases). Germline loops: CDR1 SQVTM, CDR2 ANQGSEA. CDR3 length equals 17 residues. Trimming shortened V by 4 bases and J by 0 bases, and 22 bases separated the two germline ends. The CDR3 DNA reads TGCAGCGTTGGGGACAAGTCCCGAGGTGGGAGCTCCTACGAGCAGTACTTC. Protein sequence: CSVGDKSRGGSSYEQYF.

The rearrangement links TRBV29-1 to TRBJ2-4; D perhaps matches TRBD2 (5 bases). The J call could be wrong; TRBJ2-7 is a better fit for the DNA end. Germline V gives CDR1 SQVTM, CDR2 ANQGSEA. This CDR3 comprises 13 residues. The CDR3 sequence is CSVEEKEGYEQYF. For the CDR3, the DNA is TGCAGCGTTGAAGAAAAAGAGGGCTACGAGCAGTACTTC.

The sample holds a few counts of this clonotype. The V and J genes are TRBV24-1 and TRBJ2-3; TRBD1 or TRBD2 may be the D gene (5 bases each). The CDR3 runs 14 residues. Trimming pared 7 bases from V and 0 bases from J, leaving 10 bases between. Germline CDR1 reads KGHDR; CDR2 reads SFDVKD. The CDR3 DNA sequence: TGTGCCACCAGCCCCCGGGACAGCACAGATACGCAGTATTTT. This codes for CATSPRDSTDTQYF.

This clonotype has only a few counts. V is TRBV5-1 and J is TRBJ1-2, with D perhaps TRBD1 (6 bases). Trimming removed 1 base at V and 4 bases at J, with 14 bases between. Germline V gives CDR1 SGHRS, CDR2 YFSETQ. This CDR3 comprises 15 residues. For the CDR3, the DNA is TGCGCCAGCAGCTTGTTGCCGACAGGAGTCTATGGCTACACCTTC. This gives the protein CASSLLPTGVYGYTF.

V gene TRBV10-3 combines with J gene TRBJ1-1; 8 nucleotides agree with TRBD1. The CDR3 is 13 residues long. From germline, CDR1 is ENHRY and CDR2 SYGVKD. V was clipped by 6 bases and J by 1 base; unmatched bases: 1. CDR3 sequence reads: CAIRTGANTEAFF. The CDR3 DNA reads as TGTGCCATCAGGACAGGGGCGAACACTGAAGCTTTCTTT.

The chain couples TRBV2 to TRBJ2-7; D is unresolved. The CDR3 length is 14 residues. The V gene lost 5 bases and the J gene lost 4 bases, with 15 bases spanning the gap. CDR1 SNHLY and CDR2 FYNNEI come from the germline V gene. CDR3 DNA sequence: TGTGCCAGCAGTCCCCGGACGGAACTTTACGAGCAGTACTTC. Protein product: CASSPRTELYEQYF.

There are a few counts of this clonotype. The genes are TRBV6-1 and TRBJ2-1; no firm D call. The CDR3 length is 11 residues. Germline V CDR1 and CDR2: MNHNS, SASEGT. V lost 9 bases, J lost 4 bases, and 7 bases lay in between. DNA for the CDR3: TGTGCCAGTGACTGGTACAATGAGCAGTTCTTC. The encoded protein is CASDWYNEQFF.

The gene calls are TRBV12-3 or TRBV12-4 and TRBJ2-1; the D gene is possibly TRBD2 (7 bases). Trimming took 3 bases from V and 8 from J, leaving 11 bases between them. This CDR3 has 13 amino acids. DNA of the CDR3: TGTGCCAGCAGTTTCGCGGGGGCCGATGAGCAGTTCTTC. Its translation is CASSFAGADEQFF.